Shown below are 24 T cell receptor beta chains from a single sample sequenced in a study of identical twins. TCRdb itself ran the 5' RACE reads through MiXCR, one entry per CDR3 protein. Seen here are fewer than 800,000 distinct CDR3 sequences, roughly 6.6% observed once, and the top ten hold 1.6%. Separately, the same data were catalogued under a study of yellow fever vaccine responses in identical twins.

What was sequenced was PBMCs. The source of these receptors is a young woman in good health.

This clonotype was detected many times. This rearrangement joins TRBV15 to TRBJ2-2; D remains ambiguous. CDR1 and CDR2 from the germline V gene are LNHNV and YYDKDF (reference sequence). V gave up 8 bases and J gave up 1 base, with 8 bases separating them. The CDR3 extends over 13 amino acids. The CDR3 bases are TGTGCCACCGGAAACCTGAACACCGGGGAGCTGTTTTTT. It is translated as CATGNLNTGELFF.

This clonotype was recorded at least ten times. J is TRBJ2-1 and V is TRBV5-1; no firm D call. With 0 bases removed from V and 9 bases from J, the gap between germline ends came to 7 bases. This CDR3 contains 12 residues. Germline CDR1 SGHRS, CDR2 YFSETQ. CDR3 DNA: TGCGCCAGCAGCTTGGGGAGTCCTGAGCAGTTCTTC. As protein: CASSLGSPEQFF.

This clonotype was counted a few times. The rearrangement links TRBV12-3 or TRBV12-4 to TRBJ1-4; a possible D gene is TRBD1 (5 bases). V lost 5 bases, J lost 2 bases, and 12 bases lay in between. The CDR3 contains 15 residues. The CDR3: CASSPQVITNEKLFF. The CDR3, as DNA: TGTGCCAGCAGTCCACAGGTTATCACTAATGAAAAACTGTTTTTT.

This clonotype was seen at least ten times. The chain has TRBV14 and TRBJ1-3; 7 bases map to TRBD1. CDR3 length: 15 amino acids. CDR1 and CDR2 from the germline V gene are SGHDN and FVKESK. V lost 4 bases to trimming and J lost 9 bases; unmatched junction nucleotides: 12. CDR3 sequence: CASSPWDRGLATIYF. CDR3 coding DNA: TGTGCCAGCAGCCCATGGGACAGAGGACTAGCCACCATATATTTT.

This clonotype was seen only a few times. The rearrangement links TRBV7-8 to TRBJ1-6, with 7 bases aligning to TRBD1. This CDR3 comprises 15 residues. Germline values: CDR1 SGHVS, CDR2 FQNEAQ. The ends lost 5 bases at V and 7 bases at J; junction bases unmatched: 8. DNA for the CDR3: TGTGCCAGCAGCGGATCGACAGGGCGAAATTCACCCCTCCACTTT. Its translation: CASSGSTGRNSPLHF.

This clonotype has just a few counts. The rearrangement uses TRBV12-3 or TRBV12-4 and TRBJ2-7; TRBD1 agrees at 9 bases. The CDR3 loop spans 13 amino acids. V trimming: 4 bases; J trimming: 4 bases; junction bases outside the gene matches: 2. CDR3 amino acids: CASSYRGLYEQYF. CDR3 bases: TGTGCCAGCAGTTACAGGGGGCTATACGAGCAGTACTTC.

This clonotype was observed many times. The gene calls are TRBV12-3 or TRBV12-4 and TRBJ1-2; possibly TRBD1 for D (6 bases). CDR3 size: 12 residues. Trimming stripped 5 bases from V and 4 bases from J, with 8 bases between. The CDR3 here is CASSEQGYGYTF. The CDR3 DNA follows: TGTGCCAGCAGTGAACAGGGCTATGGCTACACCTTC.

The rearrangement joins TRBV11-2 to TRBJ2-2, with 15 bases matching TRBD2. The CDR3 extends over 18 amino acids. Unmatched junction bases numbered 5, after V lost 5 bases and J lost 1 base. Germline V gives CDR1 SGHAT, CDR2 FQNNGV. The CDR3 sequence is CASSPLGLAGGNTGELFF. CDR3 DNA: TGTGCCAGCAGCCCCCTGGGACTAGCGGGGGGGAACACCGGGGAGCTGTTTTTT.

The rearrangement uses TRBV20-1 and TRBJ1-6, with a tentative D call TRBD1 (5 bases). The CDR3 totals 15 residues. With 2 bases removed from V and 7 bases from J, the gap between germline ends came to 15 bases. CDR1 is DFQATT and CDR2 is SNEGSKA in the germline V gene (reference sequence). For the CDR3, the DNA is TGCAGTGCTAGATCCCCGGACATTACGAATTCACCCCTCCACTTT. This translates into CSARSPDITNSPLHF.

The chain has TRBV20-1 and TRBJ2-7; D is unclear. The V gene lost 0 bases and the J gene lost 2 bases, with 11 bases spanning the gap. Germline CDR1 reads DFQATT; CDR2 reads SNEGSKA (reference sequence). The CDR3 is 14 amino acids. The chain's CDR3 is CSARDLNRPYEQYV. For the CDR3, the DNA is TGCAGTGCTAGAGATTTGAATCGACCCTACGAGCAGTACGTC.

The table lists this clonotype with a few counts. This chain uses TRBV10-3 with TRBJ1-1, with D maybe TRBD1 (5 bases). The CDR3 contains 14 residues. The germline V gene encodes CDR1 ENHRY and CDR2 SYGVKD. V was cut by 2 bases and J by 1 base, with 8 bases left in between. The CDR3 region is CAISEPGTNTEAFF. CDR3 bases: TGTGCCATCAGTGAGCCTGGGACGAACACTGAAGCTTTCTTT.

Remarks on this clonotype: The junction and the germline gene differ at one end; a read error may be behind it. The J gene is TRBJ2-3, the V gene TRBV3-1; possible D gene TRBD2, 6 bases. The length of the CDR3 is 12 residues. Germline CDR1 LGHDT, CDR2 YNNKEL (reference sequence). CDR3 in DNA: TGTGCCAGCAGCCAAATGGGGGGTTCCATACTTTTT. Its protein product is CASSQMGGSILF.

V gene TRBV29-1 combines with J gene TRBJ2-1; the D gene is possibly TRBD2 (6 bases). There are 16 residues in the CDR3. V gave up 0 bases and J gave up 9 bases, with 21 bases separating them. From germline, CDR1 is SQVTM and CDR2 ANQGSEA. CDR3 sequence reads: CSVEDRDSGAAGEQFF. CDR3 DNA sequence: TGCAGCGTTGAAGATCGGGATAGCGGAGCCGCCGGTGAGCAGTTCTTC.

This chain connects TRBV12-3 or TRBV12-4 to TRBJ2-7, with 10 nucleotides matching TRBD2. The V segment lost 4 bases and the J segment 4 bases; nucleotides outside the gene matches: 13. CDR3 length: 17 amino acids. As DNA, the CDR3 is TGTGCCAGCAGTTCCCTCCAACCTAGCGGGAGTTTTTACGAGCAGTACTTC. Encoded protein: CASSSLQPSGSFYEQYF.

The rearrangement links TRBV5-1 to TRBJ2-2; 16 bases align to TRBD2. This CDR3 spans 19 amino acids. J was trimmed by 5 bases and V by 0 bases; bases with no gene match: 7. Germline V gene lookup returns CDR1 SGHRS and CDR2 YFSETQ. The CDR3 protein is CASSLEGLAGGPRTGELFF. The CDR3 DNA is TGCGCCAGCAGCTTGGAGGGACTAGCGGGAGGGCCGCGGACCGGGGAGCTGTTTTTT.

The gene calls are TRBV7-6 and TRBJ2-3, with D perhaps matching TRBD1 (5 bases). CDR3 length equals 15 residues. Germline lookup yields CDR1 SGHVS and CDR2 FNYEAQ. With 5 bases removed from V and 0 bases from J, the gap between germline ends came to 12 bases. Here the CDR3 DNA reads TGTGCCAGCAGCCTACAGACAGTTAGCACAGATACGCAGTATTTT. It is translated as CASSLQTVSTDTQYF.

This clonotype was counted at least ten times. The genes are TRBV28 and TRBJ2-3, with 12 bases aligning to TRBD2. The J segment lost 3 bases and the V segment lost 3 bases, leaving 7 bases of the junction unmatched. This CDR3 region has 17 residues. Germline CDR1 MDHEN, CDR2 SYDVKM. Here the CDR3 reads CASSLRTSGKGTDTQYF. CDR3 nucleotide sequence: TGTGCCAGCAGTTTGAGGACTAGCGGGAAGGGTACAGATACGCAGTATTTT.

This clonotype has ten or more counts. The gene calls are TRBV6-1 and TRBJ1-3, with TRBD1 as a possible D gene (5 bases). From germline, CDR1 is MNHNS and CDR2 SASEGT. V gave up 7 bases and J gave up 2 bases, with 15 bases separating them. CDR3 size: 15 residues. CDR3 amino acids: CASTHPGGAGNTIYF. CDR3 bases: TGTGCCAGCACCCATCCTGGGGGGGCTGGAAACACCATATATTTT.

The sample holds a few counts of this clonotype. The genes are TRBV11-1 and TRBJ1-2, with 7 bases matching TRBD1. This CDR3 has 18 residues. The germline V gene encodes CDR1 SGHAT and CDR2 FQDESV (reference sequence). V lost 2 bases and J lost 5; bases outside the gene matches: 17. CDR3 in DNA: TGTGCCAGCAGCTTACTTAATCCAGGACCCCAACAGGGGTATGGCTACACCTTC. As protein: CASSLLNPGPQQGYGYTF.

This clonotype was picked up many times. This sequence joins TRBV6-1 and TRBJ2-2, with D hard to call. There are 15 residues in the CDR3. V lost 4 bases and J 0 bases, leaving 9 bases between the germline ends. Germline V CDR1 and CDR2: MNHNS, SASEGT. CDR3 in amino acids: CASSVHISNTGELFF. CDR3 nucleotide sequence: TGTGCCAGCAGTGTTCACATTTCGAACACCGGGGAGCTGTTTTTT.

The gene calls are TRBV5-1 and TRBJ2-7; 10 bases are a match to TRBD2. This CDR3 region has 16 residues. CDR1 is SGHRS, CDR2 YFSETQ, per germline. Trimming at V came to 2 bases and at J to 3 bases, leaving 8 bases not matched to a gene. The CDR3 here is CASSLGLAGVLYEQYF. The CDR3 bases are TGCGCCAGCAGCTTAGGCCTAGCGGGAGTGCTCTACGAGCAGTACTTC.

The chain uses TRBV12-3 or TRBV12-4 and TRBJ2-5; 8 bases line up with TRBD1. The length of the CDR3 is 15 residues. Trimming cost V 5 bases and J 5 bases; bases outside gene matches: 10. DNA of the CDR3: TGTGCCAGCAGTCCGACAGGGGTGGATTGGGAGACCCAGTACTTC. As protein: CASSPTGVDWETQYF.

This clonotype was counted only a few times. The chain has TRBV4-1 and TRBJ1-2; D not resolved. V lost 2 bases to trimming and J lost 2 bases, with 12 bases between them. CDR3 size: 15 residues. In germline, CDR1 is MGHRA, CDR2 YSYEKL. CDR3 protein: CASSQNWSNNYGYTF. For the CDR3, the DNA is TGCGCCAGCAGCCAAAATTGGTCGAACAACTATGGCTACACCTTC.

This clonotype was seen only a few times. The V gene is TRBV2, the J gene TRBJ1-5; 10 bases map to TRBD1. CDR1 is SNHLY and CDR2 is FYNNEI in the germline V gene. The V gene end was trimmed by 8 bases and the J gene end by 8 bases; junction bases not matched to a gene: 12. The CDR3 has 15 amino acids. The DNA of the CDR3 is TGTGCCAGCCACCCGGGACAGGGGTTGAAAAAGCCCCAGCATTTT. Translating gives CASHPGQGLKKPQHF.